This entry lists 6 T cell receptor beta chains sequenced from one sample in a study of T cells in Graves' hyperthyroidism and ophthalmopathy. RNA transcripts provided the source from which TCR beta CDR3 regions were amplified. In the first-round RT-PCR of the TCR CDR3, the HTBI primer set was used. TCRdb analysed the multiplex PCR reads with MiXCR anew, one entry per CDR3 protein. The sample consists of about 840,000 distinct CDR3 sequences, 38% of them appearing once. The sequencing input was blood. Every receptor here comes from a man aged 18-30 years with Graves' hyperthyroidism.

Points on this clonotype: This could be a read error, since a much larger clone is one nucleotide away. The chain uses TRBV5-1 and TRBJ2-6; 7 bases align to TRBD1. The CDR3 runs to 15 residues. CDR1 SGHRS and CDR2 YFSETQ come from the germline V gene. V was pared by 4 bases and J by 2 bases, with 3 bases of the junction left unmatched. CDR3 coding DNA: TGCGCCAGCAGCGTCGACAGGGCTGGGGCCAACGTCCTGACTTTC. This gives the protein CASSVDRAGANVLTF. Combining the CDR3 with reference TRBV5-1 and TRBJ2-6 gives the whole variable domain KAGVTQTPRYLIKTRGQQVTLSCSPISGHRSVSWYQQTPGQGLQFLFEYFSETQRNKGNFPGRFSGRQFSNSRSEMNVSTLELGDSALYLCASSVDRAGANVLTFGAGSRLTVL.

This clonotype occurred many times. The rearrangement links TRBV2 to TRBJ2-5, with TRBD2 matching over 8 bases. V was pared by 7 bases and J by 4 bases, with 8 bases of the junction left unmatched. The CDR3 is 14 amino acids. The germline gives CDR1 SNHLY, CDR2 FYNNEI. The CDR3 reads CASITGGGGETQYF. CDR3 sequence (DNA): TGTGCCAGCATAACGGGAGGGGGAGGAGAGACCCAGTACTTC.

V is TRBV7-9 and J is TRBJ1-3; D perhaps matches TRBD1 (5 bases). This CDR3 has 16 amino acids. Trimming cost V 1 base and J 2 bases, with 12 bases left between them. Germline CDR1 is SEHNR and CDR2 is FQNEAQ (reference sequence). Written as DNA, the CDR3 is TGTGCCAGCAGCTTAGGAGGCAGGGTGCCTGGAAACACCATATATTTT. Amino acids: CASSLGGRVPGNTIYF.

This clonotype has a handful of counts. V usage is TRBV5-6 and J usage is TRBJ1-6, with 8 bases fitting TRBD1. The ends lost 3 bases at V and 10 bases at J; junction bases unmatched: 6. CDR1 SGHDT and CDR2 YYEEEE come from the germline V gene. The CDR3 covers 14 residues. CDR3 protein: CASSSTGDYSPLHF. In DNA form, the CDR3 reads TGTGCCAGCAGCTCGACAGGGGATTACTCACCCCTCCACTTT.

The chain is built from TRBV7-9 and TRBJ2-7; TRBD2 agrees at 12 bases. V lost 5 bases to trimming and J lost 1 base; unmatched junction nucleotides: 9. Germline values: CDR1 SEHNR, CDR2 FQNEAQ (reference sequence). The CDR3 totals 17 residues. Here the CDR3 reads CASSDSRGLAGSYEQYF. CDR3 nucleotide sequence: TGTGCCAGCAGCGACTCGCGAGGACTAGCGGGATCCTACGAGCAGTACTTC.

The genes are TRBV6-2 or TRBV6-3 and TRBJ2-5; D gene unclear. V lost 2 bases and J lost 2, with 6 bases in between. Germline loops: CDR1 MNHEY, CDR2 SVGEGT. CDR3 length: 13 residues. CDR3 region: CASSYNGQETQYF. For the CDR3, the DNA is TGTGCCAGCAGTTACAACGGACAAGAGACCCAGTACTTC.